The rows below give T cell receptor beta chains drawn from one sample of a study of glioma-infiltrating T cells after dendritic cell vaccination. Profiled with immunoSEQ multiplex PCR; TCRdb holds only in-frame clones, not every one. The data contain 85,000 to 100,000 clones, around 80% of them singletons. The starting material was blood, obtained after dendritic cell vaccination. All receptors come from a human donor with glioblastoma. Both conserved end residues are part of each CDR3. Fields, in order: V gene, clone size, J gene, D gene, CDR3 protein, CDR3 DNA. D genes are given only for firm matches. Size values are once, few and many counts, or a class for expanded clones, and some rows have none.

>TRBV9|-|TRBJ1-3|TRBD1
CASSAPGTGVNTIYF
TGTGCCAGCAGCGCCCCCGGGACAGGGGTAAACACCATATATTTT
>TRBV6-6|-|TRBJ2-1|-
CASSYSPLLPYNEQFF
TGTGCCAGCAGTTATAGTCCATTATTACCCTACAATGAGCAGTTCTTC
>TRBV7-9|few|TRBJ2-7|-
CASSLSGTYEQYF
TGTGCCAGCAGCTTATCAGGAACCTACGAGCAGTACTTC
>TRBV5-1|-|TRBJ2-7|TRBD1
CARRGRDRAAYEQYF
TGCGCCCGCCGGGGTCGGGACAGGGCAGCGTACGAGCAGTACTTC
>TRBV6-5|-|TRBJ1-2|-
CASSQIQAYGYTF
TGTGCCAGCAGCCAAATACAGGCCTATGGCTACACCTTC
>TRBV5-1|-|TRBJ2-7|TRBD1
CASSFRDRSSYEQYF
TGCGCCAGCAGCTTCCGGGACAGGAGCTCCTACGAGCAGTACTTC
>TRBV28|-|TRBJ1-4|TRBD1
CASTDGQATNEKLFF
TGTGCCAGCACCGACGGACAGGCAACTAATGAAAAACTGTTTTTT
>TRBV6-6|few|TRBJ2-7|-
CASSYVLSEQYF
TGTGCCAGCAGTTACGTCCTCAGTGAGCAGTACTTC
>TRBV6-1|-|TRBJ1-2|TRBD1
CASSSQGGVGGYTF
TGTGCCAGCAGTTCACAGGGGGGCGTGGGTGGCTACACCTTC
>TRBV5-6|-|TRBJ1-4|TRBD1
CASSTAGTGFAKLFF
TGTGCCAGCAGCACGGCCGGGACAGGGTTTGCAAAACTGTTTTTT
>TRBV5-1|-|TRBJ2-3|TRBD1
CASSTGQGGGADTQYF
TGCGCCAGCAGCACGGGACAGGGTGGGGGGGCAGATACGCAGTATTTT
>TRBV5-1|-|TRBJ2-2|-
CASNVADNTGELFF
TGCGCCAGCAACGTAGCAGATAACACCGGGGAGCTGTTTTTT
>TRBV6-1|-|TRBJ2-7|-
CASSEGGQTFYEQYF
TGTGCCAGCAGTGAAGGCGGCCAAACTTTCTACGAGCAGTACTTC
>TRBV6-4|-|TRBJ2-5|-
CASSDSAREETQYF
TGTGCCAGCAGTGACTCAGCCAGGGAAGAGACCCAGTACTTC
>TRBV5-1|few|TRBJ2-1|TRBD1
CASTGGIGYNEQFF
TGCGCCAGCACAGGGGGCATCGGGTACAATGAGCAGTTCTTC
>TRBV2|-|TRBJ1-5|TRBD1
CASTLQGRNNQPQHF
TGTGCCAGCACCCTACAGGGGAGGAACAATCAGCCCCAGCATTTT
>TRBV7-9|-|TRBJ1-4|-
CASSLADEKLFF
TGTGCCAGCAGCCTCGCGGATGAAAAACTGTTTTTT
>TRBV2|few|TRBJ2-7|-
CASSYRAEQYF
TGTGCCAGCAGTTACAGGGCCGAGCAGTACTTC
>TRBV7-3|-|TRBJ2-1|TRBD1
CASRLTGESYNEQFF
TGTGCCAGCAGACTAACAGGGGAATCCTACAATGAGCAGTTCTTC
>TRBV25-1|-|TRBJ2-7|-
CASSEYSPSAYEQYF
TGTGCCAGCAGTGAATATTCCCCATCGGCCTACGAGCAGTACTTC
>TRBV18|-|TRBJ2-7|-
CASSPGPAGEQYF
TGTGCCAGCTCACCGGGACCCGCGGGGGAGCAGTACTTC
>TRBV4-2|-|TRBJ1-4|TRBD1
CASSQEPGGQGADGLFF
TGTGCCAGCAGCCAAGAACCTGGGGGACAGGGGGCGGATGGGCTGTTTTTT
>TRBV29-1|-|TRBJ2-5|-
CSVDTSGETQYF
TGCAGCGTTGACACTTCAGGGGAGACCCAGTACTTC
>TRBV2|-|TRBJ2-1|-
CASSGRPSSYNEQFF
TGTGCCAGCAGCGGGAGACCGAGCTCCTACAATGAGCAGTTCTTC
>TRBV28|-|TRBJ1-4|TRBD1
CASQGGQGREKLFF
TGTGCCAGTCAAGGGGGACAGGGCAGGGAAAAACTGTTTTTT
>TRBV9|-|TRBJ1-2|-
CASSAFGQTQVRGYTF
TGTGCCAGCAGCGCCTTCGGACAGACCCAAGTGCGTGGCTACACCTTC
>TRBV19|-|TRBJ1-1|TRBD1
CASSPWTGVTEAFF
TGTGCCAGTAGTCCCTGGACAGGGGTAACTGAAGCTTTCTTT
>TRBV2|-|TRBJ1-2|TRBD1
CASNTQGAFSMGSLDTF
TGTGCCAGCAACACCCAGGGGGCTTTCTCTATGGGGTCGCTTGACACCTTC
>TRBV30|-|TRBJ2-2|TRBD1
CAWSPGGKVTGELFF
TGTGCCTGGAGTCCAGGGGGCAAGGTCACCGGGGAGCTGTTTTTT
>TRBV5-4|few|TRBJ2-7|TRBD1
CASSPTGQEQYF
TGTGCCAGCAGCCCGACAGGGCAAGAGCAGTACTTC
>TRBV23-1|-|TRBJ2-2|TRBD1
CASSPHYPTLGQGRTPGELFF
TGCGCCAGCAGTCCTCATTACCCCACTTTGGGACAGGGGAGAACACCCGGGGAGCTGTTTTTT
>TRBV5-1|few|TRBJ2-7|-
CASSFLANSYEQYF
TGCGCCAGCAGCTTTCTAGCGAACTCCTACGAGCAGTACTTC
>TRBV29-1|-|TRBJ1-4|-
CSAYHRAREKLFF
TGCAGCGCCTACCACAGGGCTAGAGAAAAACTGTTTTTT
>TRBV19|once|TRBJ2-7|TRBD1
CASSTTGGHEQYF
TGTGCCAGTAGCACGACAGGGGGGCACGAGCAGTACTTC
>TRBV19|-|TRBJ2-1|TRBD1
CASSRWAGLGTGSGEQFF
TGTGCCAGTAGTAGGTGGGCTGGGCTCGGGACAGGGTCTGGCGAGCAGTTCTTC
>TRBV5-1|-|TRBJ2-2|-
CASSQPEGTGELFF
TGCGCCAGCAGCCAGCCGGAGGGGACCGGGGAGCTGTTTTTT
>TRBV19|-|TRBJ2-5|-
CASSILGGKQETQYF
TGTGCCAGTAGTATCCTAGGCGGAAAACAAGAGACCCAGTACTTC
>TRBV6-5|-|TRBJ1-1|TRBD1
CASSYRRQGARAEAFF
TGTGCCAGCAGTTACCGTAGACAGGGGGCGCGGGCTGAAGCTTTCTTT
>TRBV18|-|TRBJ2-6|TRBD1
CASSPRDRGAGANVLTF
TGTGCCAGCTCCCCGAGGGACAGGGGGGCTGGGGCCAACGTCCTGACTTTC
>TRBV6-1|-|TRBJ2-3|TRBD2
CASSLAGGTDTQYF
TGTGCCAGCAGCCTAGCGGGAGGAACAGATACGCAGTATTTT
>TRBV9|-|TRBJ2-3|-
CASSVLTDTQYF
TGTGCCAGCAGCGTTCTGACAGATACGCAGTATTTT
>TRBV11-2|-|TRBJ1-1|-
CASSKGWTEAFF
TGTGCCAGCAGCAAGGGGTGGACTGAAGCTTTCTTT
>TRBV5-1|-|TRBJ2-1|TRBD2
CASSLISGGSSYNEQFF
TGCGCCAGCAGCTTGATTAGCGGGGGTAGCTCCTACAATGAGCAGTTCTTC
>TRBV2|-|TRBJ1-2|-
CASSENLYGYTF
TGTGCCAGCAGCGAGAACTTATATGGCTACACCTTC
>TRBV25-1|-|TRBJ2-4|TRBD2
CASNLTSGKENDIQYF
TGTGCCAGCAACCTGACTAGCGGGAAAGAGAATGACATTCAGTACTTC
>TRBV2|-|TRBJ1-2|-
CASRSGTKWGYTF
TGTGCCAGCAGGTCCGGGACTAAATGGGGCTACACCTTC
>TRBV7-9|-|TRBJ1-4|TRBD1
CASSFGTGLNEKLFF
TGTGCCAGCAGCTTTGGGACAGGTTTAAATGAAAAACTGTTTTTT
>TRBV5-1|-|TRBJ2-7|-
CASILTSSYEQYF
TGCGCCAGCATCTTAACTAGCTCCTACGAGCAGTACTTC
>TRBV5-6|-|TRBJ2-7|TRBD2
CASSLWGNWLAGEYEQYF
TGTGCCAGCAGCTTGTGGGGGAACTGGCTAGCGGGGGAATACGAGCAGTACTTC
>TRBV5-1|-|TRBJ2-1|TRBD2
CASSLAFSSGSLSYNEQFF
TGCGCCAGCAGCTTGGCCTTTAGTAGCGGGAGCCTCTCCTACAATGAGCAGTTCTTC